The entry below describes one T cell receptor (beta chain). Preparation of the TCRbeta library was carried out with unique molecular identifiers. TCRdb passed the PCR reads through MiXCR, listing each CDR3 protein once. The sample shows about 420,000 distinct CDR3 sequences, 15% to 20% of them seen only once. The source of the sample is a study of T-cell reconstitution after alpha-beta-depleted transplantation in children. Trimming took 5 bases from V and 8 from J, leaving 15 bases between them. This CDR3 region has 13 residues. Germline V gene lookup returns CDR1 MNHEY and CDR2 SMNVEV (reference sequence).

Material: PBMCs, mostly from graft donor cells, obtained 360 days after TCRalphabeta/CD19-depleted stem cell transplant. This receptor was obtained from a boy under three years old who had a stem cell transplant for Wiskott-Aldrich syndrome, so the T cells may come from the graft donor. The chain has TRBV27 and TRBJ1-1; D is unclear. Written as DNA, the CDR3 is TGTGCCAGCAGTCCCGAGCCGCGAAAGGAAGCTTTCTTT. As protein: CASSPEPRKEAFF.